The 30 T cell receptor beta chains reported below all come from one sample, sequenced in a study of blood T cell repertoires in COVID-19. Using immunoSEQ multiplex PCR, the repertoire was profiled, and TCRdb retains in-frame clones only, with some absent. The sample lists 200,000 to 250,000 clones; about 80% were seen once. Specimen: PBMCs or T cells enriched from blood (not recorded which). Source of these receptors: a middle-aged woman who had been exposed to COVID-19.

The chain carries TRBV7-3 and TRBJ1-1; D possibly corresponds to TRBD1 (6 bases). The CDR3 has 13 residues. Germline V CDR1 and CDR2: SGHTA, FQGTGA. Trimming removed 5 bases at V and 2 bases at J, with 9 bases between. The CDR3: CASSQGYNTEAFF. In DNA form, the CDR3 reads TGTGCCAGCAGCCAGGGGTACAACACTGAAGCTTTCTTT.

The rearrangement links TRBV19 to TRBJ1-2; maybe TRBD1 (5 bases). Trimming shortened V by 6 bases and J by 3 bases, and 14 bases separated the two germline ends. From germline, CDR1 is LNHDA and CDR2 SQIVND (reference sequence). The CDR3 is made up of 14 amino acids. DNA of the CDR3: TGTGCCAGTAGGGCTCAGGGTCGGGACTATGGCTACACCTTC. This gives the protein CASRAQGRDYGYTF. The variable domain in full, completed from reference TRBV19 and TRBJ1-2, reads DGGITQSPKYLFRKEGQNVTLSCEQNLNHDAMYWYRQDPGQGLRLIYYSQIVNDFQKGDIAEGYSVSREKKESFPLTVTSAQKNPTAFYLCASRAQGRDYGYTFGSGTRLTVV.

The table lists this clone with a count of one. The chain uses TRBV12-3 or TRBV12-4 and TRBJ1-5; maybe TRBD1 (5 bases). The V end was cut by 6 bases, the J end by 1 base, with 7 bases between. The CDR3 sequence is 13 residues long. The CDR3 region is CASSRGSNQPQHF. The CDR3 DNA is TGTGCCAGCAGCCGGGGGAGCAATCAGCCCCAGCATTTT.

This rearrangement joins TRBV3-1 (or the pseudogene TRBV3-2) to TRBJ2-5; D gene ambiguous. V lost 6 bases and J 5 bases, leaving 19 bases between the germline ends. The CDR3 length is 15 residues. Germline assignment: CDR1 LGHDT and CDR2 YNNKEL (reference sequence). DNA for the CDR3: TGTGCCAGCAGTCGTACCCCGAGTCGCCGGGAGACCCAGTACTTC. Its translation is CASSRTPSRRETQYF.

This clone was counted ten times or more. The CDR3 reads CASTLDSYSGNTIYF. DNA for the CDR3: TGTGCCAGCACCCTGGACAGTTACTCTGGAAACACCATATATTTT. J is TRBJ1-3 and V is TRBV2, with TRBD1 as a possible D gene (6 bases). V was pared by 7 bases and J by 0 bases, with 13 bases between. The CDR3 spans 15 residues. CDR1 is SNHLY and CDR2 is FYNNEI in the germline V gene.

The CDR3 reads CASSGQWRGQTEAFF. The CDR3 bases are TGTGCCAGCAGCGGGCAATGGAGGGGTCAGACTGAAGCTTTCTTT. This chain connects TRBV11-2 to TRBJ1-1; TRBD1 is a possible D gene (5 bases). The CDR3 consists of 15 residues. Trimming stripped 5 bases from V and 5 bases from J, with 18 bases between. The V gene's germline CDR1 is SGHAT and CDR2 FQNNGV.

In this sample, this clone turned up many times. The chain joins TRBV2 to TRBJ2-5, with 9 bases matching TRBD1. Trimming at V came to 3 bases and at J to 3 bases, leaving 5 bases not matched to a gene. The germline CDR1 and CDR2 sequences are SNHLY and FYNNEI. CDR3 size: 15 residues. Here the CDR3 DNA reads TGTGCCAGCAGTGAGTACGACAGGGGGAAAGAGACCCAGTACTTC. Translation gives CASSEYDRGKETQYF.

This rearrangement joins TRBV4-1 to TRBJ1-5, with 7 bases identical to TRBD1. Trimming cost V 1 base and J 1 base; bases outside gene matches: 10. CDR1 and CDR2 from the germline V gene are MGHRA and YSYEKL. CDR3 size: 18 residues. CDR3 in amino acids: CASSQAPPTGPSNQPQHF. For the CDR3, the DNA is TGCGCCAGCAGCCAAGCCCCCCCGACAGGGCCAAGCAATCAGCCCCAGCATTTT.

This clone showed up just a few times. This chain joins TRBV4-1 and TRBJ1-1; D might be TRBD1 (5 bases). The CDR3 is 18 residues long. Germline V gene data show CDR1 as MGHRA and CDR2 as YSYEKL. V lost 6 bases to trimming and J lost 0 bases, with 23 bases between them. Written as DNA, the CDR3 is TGCGCCAGCAGGGCACTTGGGACTAGAAGAAGCATGAACACTGAAGCTTTCTTT. Protein: CASRALGTRRSMNTEAFF.

This sequence joins TRBV6-6 and TRBJ1-1; unclear D gene. This CDR3 has 12 amino acids. In germline, CDR1 is MNHNY, CDR2 SVGAGI (reference sequence). V was pared by 4 bases and J by 8 bases, with 11 bases between. The CDR3 is CASSSSGEEAFF. The DNA of the CDR3 is TGTGCCAGCAGTTCCAGCGGGGAAGAAGCTTTCTTT.

CDR3 DNA: TGTGCCAGTAGTATAGGTCCAGTCGGGGGCTACGAGCAGTACTTC. Translated, it gives CASSIGPVGGYEQYF. This chain connects TRBV19 to TRBJ2-7, with D perhaps TRBD2 (6 bases). CDR1 and CDR2 (germline): LNHDA, SQIVND (reference sequence). The CDR3 consists of 15 residues. V lost 1 base to trimming and J lost 3 bases, with 13 bases between them.

This clone has only a few counts. DNA for the CDR3: TGTACGTCGGGGAGGGTTGGTCAGCCCCAGCATTTT. Its protein is CTSGRVGQPQHF. The chain employs TRBV27 and TRBJ1-5, with D unclear. The CDR3 contains 12 residues. Germline V gene lookup returns CDR1 MNHEY and CDR2 SMNVEV (reference sequence).

This clone was seen once. The rearrangement uses TRBV2 and TRBJ2-3, with no clear D. The CDR3 covers 13 residues. Germline-derived CDR1 and CDR2 are SNHLY and FYNNEI. V dropped 6 bases and J dropped 0 bases, with 7 bases sitting between them. CDR3 nucleotides: TGTGCCAGCAGCGAGGAAAGCACAGATACGCAGTATTTT. Translated: CASSEESTDTQYF.

The chain joins TRBV10-3 to TRBJ2-2, with 7 bases fitting TRBD2. Trimming at V came to 6 bases and at J to 5 bases, leaving 12 bases not matched to a gene. The germline V gene has CDR1 ENHRY and CDR2 SYGVKD. CDR3 length: 16 residues. The CDR3 region has the DNA TGTGCCATCAGCCCGGGACTAATCCTGGGGACCGGGGAGCTGTTTTTT. Translation gives CAISPGLILGTGELFF.

The J gene is TRBJ2-5, the V gene TRBV11-2; tentative D call: TRBD1 (6 bases). Germline CDR1 and CDR2: SGHAT and FQNNGV. The V end lost 5 bases, the J end lost 4 bases, and 11 bases lay between the germline ends. This CDR3 has 13 amino acids. As DNA, the CDR3 is TGTGCCAGCAGCCCTCAGGGGAGAGAGACCCAGTACTTC. Translating gives CASSPQGRETQYF.

The rearrangement uses TRBV7-8 and TRBJ2-1; 15 nucleotides agree with TRBD2. The germline V gene encodes CDR1 SGHVS and CDR2 FQNEAQ. CDR3 size: 17 residues. Germline trimming cut 4 bases from V and 7 bases from J; bases unmatched to any gene: 8. CDR3 sequence: CASSSRTSGGAQNEQFF. The CDR3 DNA reads TGTGCCAGCAGCTCCCGGACTAGCGGGGGGGCCCAAAATGAGCAGTTCTTC.

This chain uses TRBV19 with TRBJ2-2, with D tentatively TRBD1 (5 bases). The CDR3 spans 14 residues. CDR1 and CDR2 from the germline V gene are LNHDA and SQIVND (reference sequence). V was trimmed by 7 bases and J by 3 bases, leaving 12 bases between them. The chain's CDR3 is CASKRTGDTGELFF. CDR3 nucleotides: TGTGCCAGTAAAAGAACAGGAGACACCGGGGAGCTGTTTTTT.

The chain carries TRBV9 and TRBJ2-1; 10 positions match TRBD2. Germline CDR1 and CDR2: SGDLS and YYNGEE. The trim removed 3 bases at V and 10 bases at J, leaving 10 bases unmatched. This CDR3 is built from 15 residues. The CDR3 sequence: CASSALAGGIDEQFF. The CDR3 nucleotides are TGTGCCAGCAGCGCCTTAGCGGGGGGCATCGACGAGCAGTTCTTC.

V and J are TRBV18 and TRBJ1-2; possibly TRBD1 for D (5 bases). V lost 4 bases to trimming and J lost 3 bases, with 12 bases between them. Germline V lookup: CDR1 KGHSH, CDR2 LQKENI. This CDR3 is built from 14 residues. Written as DNA, the CDR3 is TGTGCCAGCTCACAGGGCAGGGAGGACTATGGCTACACCTTC. Residues: CASSQGREDYGYTF.

V gene TRBV5-1 combines with J gene TRBJ1-4, with D possibly being TRBD1 (6 bases). V lost 0 bases to trimming and J lost 4 bases, with 10 bases between them. Germline V gene data show CDR1 as SGHRS and CDR2 as YFSETQ. The CDR3 has 15 amino acids. CDR3 coding DNA: TGCGCCAGCAGCTTGGAGGGACAAAATAATGAAAAACTGTTTTTT. As protein: CASSLEGQNNEKLFF.

The chain uses TRBV29-1 and TRBJ2-5; 8 bases are shared with TRBD2. After removal of 1 base from V and 5 bases from J, the junction contained 3 bases not matched to a gene. The CDR3 runs to 13 residues. Germline values: CDR1 SQVTM, CDR2 ANQGSEA. The CDR3 DNA is TGCAGCGTTGAAGGGACTAGCCGGGAGACCCAGTACTTC. This encodes CSVEGTSRETQYF.

The chain has TRBV9 and TRBJ1-3; D may be TRBD1 (6 bases). The CDR3 consists of 18 residues. CDR1 is SGDLS and CDR2 is YYNGEE in the germline V gene. The V end was cut by 0 bases, the J end by 0 bases, with 16 bases between. This chain's CDR3 is CASSVEVGGDNSGNTIYF. The CDR3, as DNA: TGTGCCAGCAGCGTAGAGGTCGGGGGGGACAACTCTGGAAACACCATATATTTT.

The chain combines TRBV9 with TRBJ2-1; TRBD2 matches 10 bases. The CDR3 has 17 amino acids. Trimming at V came to 0 bases and at J to 4 bases, leaving 7 bases not matched to a gene. CDR1 SGDLS and CDR2 YYNGEE come from the germline V gene. The CDR3 coding sequence is TGTGCCAGCAGCGTAGCGAGCGGGGGGGCCACATACAATGAGCAGTTCTTC. As protein: CASSVASGGATYNEQFF.

This chain connects TRBV12-5 to TRBJ1-1; 8 bases are a match to TRBD1. The CDR3 loop spans 15 amino acids. Trimming removed 1 base from V and 4 bases from J; junction bases left unmatched: 5. CDR1 is LGHNT, CDR2 FRNRAP, per germline. The CDR3 protein is CASGLDATGGTEAFF. The CDR3 nucleotides are TGTGCTAGTGGTTTGGACGCCACAGGGGGCACTGAAGCTTTCTTT. Full variable domain (missing parts from reference TRBV12-5 and TRBJ1-1): DARVTQTPRHKVTEMGQEVTMRCQPILGHNTVFWYRQTMMQGLELLAYFRNRAPLDDSGMPKDRFSAEMPDATLATLKIQPSEPRDSAVYFCASGLDATGGTEAFFGQGTRLTVV.

This clone was observed a few times. The V gene is TRBV3-1 (or the pseudogene TRBV3-2), the J gene TRBJ2-2; D unresolved. Per germline, CDR1 LGHDT and CDR2 YNNKEL (reference sequence). CDR3 length: 15 residues. Deletions cut 1 base from V and 6 bases from J, with 12 bases between. CDR3 sequence: CASSQGVVWSGELFF. For the CDR3, the DNA is TGTGCCAGCAGCCAAGGTGTAGTTTGGTCCGGGGAGCTGTTTTTT.

V and J are TRBV18 and TRBJ2-2; weak D call: TRBD1 (6 bases). Germline V gene lookup returns CDR1 KGHSH and CDR2 LQKENI. The V and J ends lost 0 bases and 5 bases respectively, with 10 bases between them. CDR3 length: 15 amino acids. The CDR3 spells CASSPPAQGTGELFF. The CDR3 DNA is TGTGCCAGCTCACCACCTGCGCAGGGGACCGGGGAGCTGTTTTTT.

V usage is TRBV19 and J usage is TRBJ1-2, with TRBD1 as a possible D gene (5 bases). The CDR3 sequence is 15 residues long. V lost 1 base to trimming and J lost 4 bases, with 13 bases between them. The V gene's germline CDR1 is LNHDA and CDR2 SQIVND (reference sequence). As DNA, the CDR3 is TGTGCCAGTAGTATAGGGGGCCGGGTCGGCTATGGCTACACCTTC. As protein: CASSIGGRVGYGYTF.

The CDR3 DNA sequence: TGTGCCAGTAGCCCCGTACAGGGGGCGAGCAATCAGCCCCAGCATTTT. Encoded protein: CASSPVQGASNQPQHF. The V and J genes are TRBV19 and TRBJ1-5, with TRBD1 matching over 9 bases. V dropped 6 bases and J dropped 1; count of bases not matched to a gene: 7. This CDR3 region has 16 residues. Looked up from germline, CDR1 is LNHDA and CDR2 is SQIVND (reference sequence).

Points on this clone: Within the sample, other DNA sequences also encode this same CDR3. This rearrangement joins TRBV11-3 to TRBJ2-5; D unclear. V was pared by 0 bases and J by 4 bases, with 6 bases between. The CDR3 contains 13 residues. Looked up from germline, CDR1 is SGHNT and CDR2 is YENEEA. CDR3 nucleotide sequence: TGTGCCAGCAGCTTAGATACCGGAGAGACCCAGTACTTC. This codes for CASSLDTGETQYF.

V usage is TRBV19 and J usage is TRBJ1-1, with D possibly being TRBD1 (6 bases). CDR1 is LNHDA, CDR2 SQIVND, per germline (reference sequence). CDR3 length: 18 amino acids. The V and J ends lost 4 bases and 1 base respectively, with 22 bases between them. In nucleotides, the CDR3 is TGTGCCAGTAGTACCGGAGTTGGGGCAGGGGATGGGAACACTGAAGCTTTCTTT. Protein product: CASSTGVGAGDGNTEAFF.